The 6 T cell receptor beta chains below come from one sample, sequenced in a study of T cell repertoires in ileal Crohn's disease. Profiled with immunoSEQ multiplex PCR; TCRdb holds only in-frame clones, not every one. The data hold tens of thousands of clones, with roughly 81% observed a single time. Input material: ileal tissue. The source is an adult with Crohn's disease.

A few counts support this clone. This chain joins TRBV5-1 and TRBJ2-2; TRBD1 agrees at 7 bases. With V trimmed by 2 bases and J by 3 bases, 1 base remained unmatched. Germline assignment: CDR1 SGHRS and CDR2 YFSETQ. The CDR3 is made up of 14 amino acids. The CDR3 reads CASSFDRDTGELFF. CDR3 DNA sequence: TGCGCCAGCAGCTTCGACAGGGACACCGGGGAGCTGTTTTTT. Based on the CDR3 plus reference TRBV5-1 and TRBJ2-2, the full variable domain is KAGVTQTPRYLIKTRGQQVTLSCSPISGHRSVSWYQQTPGQGLQFLFEYFSETQRNKGNFPGRFSGRQFSNSRSEMNVSTLELGDSALYLCASSFDRDTGELFFGEGSRLTVL.

V is TRBV4-3 and J is TRBJ1-2; 7 bases are shared with TRBD1. J lost 1 base, V lost 4 bases, and 9 bases had no gene match. The CDR3 covers 16 residues. Germline V gene data show CDR1 as LGHNA and CDR2 as YSLEER. CDR3 sequence: CASSPFGTVDNYGYTF. The CDR3 coding sequence is TGCGCCAGCAGCCCCTTCGGGACAGTTGATAACTATGGCTACACCTTC.

Details on this clone: Other DNA sequences in this sample translate to the same CDR3. The rearrangement joins TRBV27 to TRBJ1-1, with a weak D call TRBD1 (6 bases). Germline CDR1 MNHEY, CDR2 SMNVEV (reference sequence). This CDR3 comprises 16 residues. Trimming left V 5 bases short and J 5 bases short, with 21 bases between. In nucleotides, the CDR3 is TGTGCCAGCAGTCCTCGACAGGTCGTGCTCGGGACTGAAGCTTTCTTT. Encoded protein: CASSPRQVVLGTEAFF.

The rearrangement uses TRBV28 and TRBJ1-5, with TRBD1 as a possible D gene (5 bases). V was trimmed by 6 bases and J by 5 bases, leaving 17 bases between them. The CDR3 extends over 15 amino acids. Germline CDR1 reads MDHEN; CDR2 reads SYDVKM. The DNA for the CDR3 is TGTGCCAGCAGCGGGCAGGGAGGTCGGTATCAGCCCCAGCATTTT. The encoded protein is CASSGQGGRYQPQHF.

This clone occurred once. This chain joins TRBV10-1 and TRBJ1-1; the D gene is possibly TRBD1 (6 bases). Trimming cost V 4 bases and J 5 bases, with 11 bases left between them. This CDR3 region has 13 residues. Germline CDR1 and CDR2: WNHNN and SYGVQD (reference sequence). The CDR3 is CASSATGRTEAFF. In nucleotides, the CDR3 is TGCGCCAGCAGTGCGACAGGTAGAACTGAAGCTTTCTTT.

This chain connects TRBV25-1 to TRBJ1-1; 8 bases align to TRBD1. This CDR3 is built from 12 residues. Germline-derived CDR1 and CDR2 are MGHDK and SYGVNS. V trimming: 3 bases; J trimming: 10 bases; junction bases outside the gene matches: 4. The CDR3 loop reads CASSDYRGGAFF. CDR3 DNA: TGTGCCAGCAGTGATTACAGGGGGGGAGCTTTCTTT.